Sequencing of this T cell receptor beta chain was carried out in a study of OX40 agonist ivuxolimab in advanced cancers. Turning to the study itself: As their treatment, patients were administered ivuxolimab, an agonistic anti-OX40 (CD134) antibody.

Clones were sequenced by immunoSEQ multiplex PCR, and TCRdb holds only the in-frame ones, with some missing. The sample lists 35,000 to 45,000 clones; under 95% were seen once. This specimen was CD4+ or CD8+ T cells sorted from blood, taken in a trial of the OX40 agonist ivuxolimab. The sequence was collected from an adult with an advanced solid tumor such as melanoma, head and neck, liver or kidney cancer.

This chain's CDR3 is CATSRGTGSFYEQYF. The CDR3 DNA is TGTGCCACCAGCAGAGGGACAGGCTCCTTCTACGAGCAGTACTTC. V gene TRBV15 combines with J gene TRBJ2-7; 7 bases are shared with TRBD1. Germline CDR1 LNHNV, CDR2 YYDKDF (reference sequence). The CDR3 length is 15 residues. With V trimmed by 1 base and J by 3 bases, 6 bases remained unmatched.